The TCR beta chain described here comes from a study of CD8+ T cells in alopecia areata (dated by TCRdb to 2016 to 2019). Study-wide context: The treated patients, all with moderate-to-severe alopecia areata, were enrolled in an open-label pilot trial of oral tofacitinib given at 5 to 10 mg twice daily. The SALT score, which quantifies the percentage of affected scalp surface area, was used to measure disease severity in treated patients. Tofacitinib was given for 6 to 18 months, followed by 6 months of follow-up off drug to assess delayed response and recurrence. High-throughput TCRbeta sequencing was used to examine T cell clonal expansion in alopecia areata in both the C3H/HeJ mouse model and human patients. TCRbeta CDR3 regions were amplified by immunoSEQ multiplex PCR using 35 Vbeta forward and 13 Jbeta reverse primers. RNA was obtained with the PAXgene miRNA kit for fixed scalp, the miRNeasy kit for PBMCs, and the RNeasy kit for mouse skin. Human TCRbeta sequencing covered scalp tissue and sorted CD4+ and CD8+ peripheral blood T cells from patchy and totalis/universalis alopecia areata patients and healthy controls. Scalp clonality was compared among normal scalp (n=4), patchy alopecia areata scalp (n=8), and alopecia totalis/universalis scalp (n=8). Biopsies were taken from tofacitinib-treated patients at baseline and at 4 and 24 weeks of treatment, and a later scalp biopsy was taken in several of the tofacitinib-treated patients.

The library relied on the immunoSEQ multiplex PCR assay. RNA was extracted from all samples and reverse transcribed into cDNA as template for TCR sequencing. First-strand cDNA was synthesized with SuperScript III using a 2:1 mix of oligo-dT and random hexamers. A synthetic immune receptor repertoire was used to gauge amplification bias, and whatever bias remained was removed computationally. The paper's data handling went like this. Raw reads were preprocessed to remove errors, and CDR3 was defined by IMGT conventions from the conserved cysteine to phenylalanine. Clonality was computed by normalizing Shannon entropy by log2 of the number of productive unique TCRs and subtracting the result from 1. CD4 or CD8 identity of scalp clones was inferred by cross-referencing scalp TCRbeta sequences with sorted blood CD4 and CD8 repertoires. TCRdb stores this immuneACCESS table with in-frame sequences only. Part of the clones is absent; in the studies checked, under half of the shortfall reflects unresolved V genes, and no reason is known for the rest. D and trimming come from the DNA, and the V and J calls and clone size come from that table. The sample records under 150,000 clones, about four fifths of which are singletons. In total, the top ten clones hold 25% of the sample.

The sample's time point label is to be understood as: around 4 weeks on oral tofacitinib. Read against the paper, the sample's treatment or condition label means: oral pan-JAK inhibitor, 5-10 mg twice daily. Peripheral blood and lesional scalp punch biopsies were obtained from patients with alopecia areata. PBMCs were isolated by density centrifugation and stained for CD3, CD4 and CD8, after which CD4+ and CD8+ T cells were sorted on a FACSAria. To note about this clone: Its antigen is currently not known. No base qualities exist here, and no much larger clone lies one base off it.

The study at large found these results: Scalp clonality and the number of expanded CD8+ clones among the top 100 scalp clones were significantly decreased by tofacitinib. Compared with normal scalp, lesional scalp, particularly in alopecia totalis/universalis, had higher clonality and more expanded CD8+ clones, which suggests antigenic drive. Compared with mice, TCR sequences shared between patients were less clear, possibly partly because of HLA diversity across the patient population. Unlike mouse skin, which is dominated by gammadelta T cells, normal human skin has resident alphabeta T cells that are also sequenced, and this complicates analysis of the scalp TCR repertoire. During tofacitinib treatment, many expanded lesional clones stuck around in both scalp and blood, and this persistence may partly explain why relapse happens after treatment is stopped. The treated cohort was small, with a single nonresponder, so links between baseline CD8+ expansion and response need larger studies.

The sequence came from a human donor with alopecia areata. The sequences come from CD8+ T cells sorted from blood, collected at week 4, from a patient treated with tofacitinib.

Here is the DNA: TGTGCCAGCAGCTACCGTCCCTACGAGCAGTACTTC. Its translation is CASSYRPYEQYF. This receptor chain uses TRBV7-9 and TRBJ2-7; the D gene remains uncertain. Between the V and J ends, shortened by 4 bases and 2 bases respectively, the junction contains 6 bases. The germline V gene (reference sequence) specifies SEHNR as CDR1 and FQNEAQ as CDR2. The CDR3 goes from the cysteine to the phenylalanine over 12 residues. Only the CDR3 portion is preserved as DNA: 36 bases, with reading frame beginning at the first base.